This TCR beta chain was observed in a study of blood T cell repertoires in COVID-19. On the study more broadly: Samples of COVID-19 (acute and convalescent) were obtained from the United States, Italy and Spain. T cells, B-cell-depleted T cells, or PBMCs supplied cDNA or gDNA.

Enrollment of patients from Seattle took place during active infection, with longitudinal follow-up. The CDR3 runs 18 residues. Looked up from germline, CDR1 is ENHRY and CDR2 is SYGVKD. V was pared by 3 bases and J by 5 bases, with 10 bases of the junction left unmatched. Per the original methods: Counts of nucleated cells, estimated from reference gene primer amplification, were obtained. Assay used: immunoSEQ multiplex PCR; TCRdb lists only in-frame clones, some missing. V, J and clone size derive from that table, while D and trimming were established from the DNA sequence. Among about 150,000 clones listed, roughly 84% were seen once.

The specimen was peripheral blood. The receptor comes from a woman in her sixties or seventies with COVID-19, enrolled during active disease. This chain uses TRBV10-3 with TRBJ2-1; 13 nucleotides align to TRBD2. CDR3 DNA sequence: TGTGCCATCAGTGACCTCGGCGGGGGGACTAGCGGGGACAATGAGCAGTTCTTC. This gives the protein CAISDLGGGTSGDNEQFF.